This entry describes one T cell receptor (beta chain). Its specificity is not known. The sample originates from a study of cytomegalovirus exposure and HLA in healthy donors. Study-wide results and limits: Later work showed greater clonal expansion in HLA-associated TCR beta chains than in equally common others. A later analysis showed TCR association rates differing by HLA locus, peaking at DRB1 and lowest at HLA-C. A later analysis appeared to link common viral pathogens to several of the most significant clusters.

A multiplex PCR was run with 60 Vbeta primers and 13 Jbeta primers. Here immunoSEQ multiplex PCR was the method, and the copy in TCRdb shows in-frame clones only, minus some. This table has 90,000 to 100,000 clones, less than 80% appearing once. The CDR3 length is 16 residues. Looked up from germline, CDR1 is MNHNY and CDR2 is SVGAGI (reference sequence). The J segment lost 3 bases and the V segment lost 5 bases, leaving 8 bases of the junction unmatched. The genes are TRBV6-6 and TRBJ2-2; the match to TRBD1 covers 8 bases. The TCR was taken from a middle-aged man in good health and CMV-seronegative. Sequencing used PBMCs. The CDR3 sequence: CASSRGQARDTGELFF. Here the CDR3 DNA reads TGTGCCAGCAGTAGGGGACAGGCCCGAGACACCGGGGAGCTGTTTTTT.